This entry describes one T cell receptor beta chain. This entry is derived from a study of blood T cell repertoires in COVID-19. Participant-given clinical history determined each cohort assignment. The data were produced by immunoSEQ multiplex PCR, yet TCRdb's version contains in-frame clones alone and is incomplete. This sample has fewer than 250,000 clones, with around 87% found just once. Germline CDR1 and CDR2: MDHEN and SYDVKM. V was shortened by 6 bases and J by 1 base, with 19 bases between the two germline ends. The CDR3 length is 17 residues. The clonotype originates from a man under 40 in a cohort exposed to, infected with or recovered from COVID-19 (not recorded which). The sequencing sample was made of PBMCs or T cells enriched from blood (not recorded which). The rearrangement uses TRBV28 and TRBJ2-1, with D perhaps matching TRBD1 (5 bases). The CDR3 protein is CASSWGPGGLSYNEQFF. The DNA for the CDR3 is TGTGCCAGCAGCTGGGGCCCCGGTGGGCTATCCTACAATGAGCAGTTCTTC.